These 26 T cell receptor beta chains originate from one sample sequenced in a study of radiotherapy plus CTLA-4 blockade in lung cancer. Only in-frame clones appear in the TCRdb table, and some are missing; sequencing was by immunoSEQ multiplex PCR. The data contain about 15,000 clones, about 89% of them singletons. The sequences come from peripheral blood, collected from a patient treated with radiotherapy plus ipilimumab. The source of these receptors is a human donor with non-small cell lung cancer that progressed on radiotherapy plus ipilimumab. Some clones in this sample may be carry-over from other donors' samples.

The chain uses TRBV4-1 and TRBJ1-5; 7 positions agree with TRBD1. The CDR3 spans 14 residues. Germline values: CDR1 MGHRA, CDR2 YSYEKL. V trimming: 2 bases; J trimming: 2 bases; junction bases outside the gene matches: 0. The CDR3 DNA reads TGCGCCAGCAGCCAAACAGGGGGCAATCAGCCCCAGCATTTT. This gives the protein CASSQTGGNQPQHF.

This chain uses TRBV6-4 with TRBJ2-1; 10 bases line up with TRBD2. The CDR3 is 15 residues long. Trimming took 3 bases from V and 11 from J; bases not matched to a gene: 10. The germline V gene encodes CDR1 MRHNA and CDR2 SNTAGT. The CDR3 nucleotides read TGTGCCAGCAGTGATACCTCCGGGACTAGCGTGAAGCAGTTCTTC. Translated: CASSDTSGTSVKQFF.

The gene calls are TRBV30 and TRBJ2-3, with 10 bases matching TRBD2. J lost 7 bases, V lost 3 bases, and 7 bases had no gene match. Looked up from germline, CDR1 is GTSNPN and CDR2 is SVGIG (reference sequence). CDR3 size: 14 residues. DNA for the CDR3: TGTGCCTGGAGGGCTAGCGGGAGCTCTAATACGCAGTATTTT. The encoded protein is CAWRASGSSNTQYF. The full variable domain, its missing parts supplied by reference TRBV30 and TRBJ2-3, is SQTIHQWPATLVQPVGSPLSLECTVEGTSNPNLYWYRQAAGRGLQLLFYSVGIGQISSEVPQNLSASRPQDRQFILSSKKLLLSDSGFYLCAWRASGSSNTQYFGPGTRLTVL.

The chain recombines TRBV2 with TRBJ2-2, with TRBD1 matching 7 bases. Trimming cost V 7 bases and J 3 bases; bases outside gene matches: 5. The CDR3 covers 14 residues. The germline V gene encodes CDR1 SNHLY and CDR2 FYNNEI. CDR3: CASTEQGDTGELFF. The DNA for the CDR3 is TGTGCCAGCACTGAGCAGGGGGACACCGGGGAGCTGTTTTTT.

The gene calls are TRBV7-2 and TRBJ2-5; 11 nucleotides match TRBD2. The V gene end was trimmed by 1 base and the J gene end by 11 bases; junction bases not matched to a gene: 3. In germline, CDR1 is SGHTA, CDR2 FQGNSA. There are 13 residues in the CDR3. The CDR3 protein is CASSLELAGEQYF. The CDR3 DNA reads TGTGCCAGCAGCTTAGAACTAGCGGGAGAGCAGTACTTC.

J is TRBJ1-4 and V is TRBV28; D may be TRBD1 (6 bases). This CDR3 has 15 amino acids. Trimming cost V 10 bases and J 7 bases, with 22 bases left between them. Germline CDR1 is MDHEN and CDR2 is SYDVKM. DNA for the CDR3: TGTGCCACCCAGATTCACCAACAGGGCGGTGAAAAACTGTTTTTT. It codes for CATQIHQQGGEKLFF.

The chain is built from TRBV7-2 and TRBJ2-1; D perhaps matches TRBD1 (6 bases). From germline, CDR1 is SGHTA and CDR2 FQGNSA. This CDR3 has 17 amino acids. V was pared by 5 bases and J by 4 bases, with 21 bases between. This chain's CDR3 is CASSIPDSPRIYNEQFF. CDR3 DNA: TGTGCCAGCAGCATCCCGGACAGTCCTCGGATTTACAATGAGCAGTTCTTC.

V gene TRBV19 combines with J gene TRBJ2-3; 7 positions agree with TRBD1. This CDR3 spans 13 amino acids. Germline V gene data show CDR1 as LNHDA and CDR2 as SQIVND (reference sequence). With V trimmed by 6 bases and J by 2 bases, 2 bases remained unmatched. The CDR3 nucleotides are TGTGCCAGTAGGGGGACAGCCACAGATACGCAGTATTTT. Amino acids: CASRGTATDTQYF. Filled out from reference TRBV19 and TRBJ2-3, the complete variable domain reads DGGITQSPKYLFRKEGQNVTLSCEQNLNHDAMYWYRQDPGQGLRLIYYSQIVNDFQKGDIAEGYSVSREKKESFPLTVTSAQKNPTAFYLCASRGTATDTQYFGPGTRLTVL.

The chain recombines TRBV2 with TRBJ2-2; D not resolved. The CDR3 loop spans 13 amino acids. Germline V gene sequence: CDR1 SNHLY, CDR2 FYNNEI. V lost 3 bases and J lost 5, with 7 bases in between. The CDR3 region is CASSEYVTGELFF. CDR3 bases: TGTGCCAGCAGTGAGTATGTGACCGGGGAGCTGTTTTTT.

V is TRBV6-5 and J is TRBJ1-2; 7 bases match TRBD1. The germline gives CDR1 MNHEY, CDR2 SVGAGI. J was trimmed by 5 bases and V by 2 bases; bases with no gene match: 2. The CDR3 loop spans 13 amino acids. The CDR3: CASSYQGEYGYTF. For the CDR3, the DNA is TGTGCCAGCAGTTACCAGGGGGAATATGGCTACACCTTC.

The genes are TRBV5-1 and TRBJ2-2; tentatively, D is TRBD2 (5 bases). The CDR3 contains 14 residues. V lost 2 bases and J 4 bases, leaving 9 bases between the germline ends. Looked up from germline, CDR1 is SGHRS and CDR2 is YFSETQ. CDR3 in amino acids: CASSFSGITGELFF. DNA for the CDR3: TGCGCCAGCAGCTTCTCGGGGATCACCGGGGAGCTGTTTTTT. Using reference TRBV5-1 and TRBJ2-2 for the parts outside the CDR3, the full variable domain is KAGVTQTPRYLIKTRGQQVTLSCSPISGHRSVSWYQQTPGQGLQFLFEYFSETQRNKGNFPGRFSGRQFSNSRSEMNVSTLELGDSALYLCASSFSGITGELFFGEGSRLTVL.

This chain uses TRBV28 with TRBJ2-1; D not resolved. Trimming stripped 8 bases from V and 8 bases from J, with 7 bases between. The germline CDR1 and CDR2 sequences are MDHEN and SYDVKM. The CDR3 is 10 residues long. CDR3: CASGEHEQFF. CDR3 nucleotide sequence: TGTGCCAGCGGAGAGCATGAGCAGTTCTTC.

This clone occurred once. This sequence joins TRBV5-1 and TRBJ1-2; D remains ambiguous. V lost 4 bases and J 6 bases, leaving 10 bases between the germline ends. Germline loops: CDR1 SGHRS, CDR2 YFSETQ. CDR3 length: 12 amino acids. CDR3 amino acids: CASSLTRDGYTF. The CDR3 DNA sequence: TGCGCCAGCAGCCTAACCCGTGATGGCTACACCTTC.

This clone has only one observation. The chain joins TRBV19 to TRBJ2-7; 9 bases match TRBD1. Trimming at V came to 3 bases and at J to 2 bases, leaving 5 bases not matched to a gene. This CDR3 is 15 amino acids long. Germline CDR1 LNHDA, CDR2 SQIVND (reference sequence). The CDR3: CASSIGGQGTYEQYF. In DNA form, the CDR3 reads TGTGCCAGTAGTATTGGGGGACAGGGTACCTACGAGCAGTACTTC.

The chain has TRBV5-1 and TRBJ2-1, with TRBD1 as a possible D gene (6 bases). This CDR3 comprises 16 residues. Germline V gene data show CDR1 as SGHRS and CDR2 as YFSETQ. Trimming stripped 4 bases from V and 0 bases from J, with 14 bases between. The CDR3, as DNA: TGCGCCAGCAGCCTCGCAGGGGCTAGCTCCTACAATGAGCAGTTCTTC. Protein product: CASSLAGASSYNEQFF.

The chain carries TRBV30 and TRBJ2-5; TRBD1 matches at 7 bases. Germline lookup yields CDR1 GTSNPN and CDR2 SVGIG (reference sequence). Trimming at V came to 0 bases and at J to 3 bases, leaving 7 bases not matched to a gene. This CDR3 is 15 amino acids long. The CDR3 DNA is TGTGCCTGGAGTGTACGAGGCAGGGGGAAAGAGACCCAGTACTTC. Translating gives CAWSVRGRGKETQYF. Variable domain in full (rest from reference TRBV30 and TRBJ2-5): SQTIHQWPATLVQPVGSPLSLECTVEGTSNPNLYWYRQAAGRGLQLLFYSVGIGQISSEVPQNLSASRPQDRQFILSSKKLLLSDSGFYLCAWSVRGRGKETQYFGPGTRLLVL.

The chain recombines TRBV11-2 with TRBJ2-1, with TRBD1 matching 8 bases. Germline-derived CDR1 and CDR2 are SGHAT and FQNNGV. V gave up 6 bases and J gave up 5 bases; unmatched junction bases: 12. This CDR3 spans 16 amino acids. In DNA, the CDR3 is TGTGCCAGCAGACCCCCGGGACAGGAGTGGAACAATGAGCAGTTCTTC. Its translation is CASRPPGQEWNNEQFF.

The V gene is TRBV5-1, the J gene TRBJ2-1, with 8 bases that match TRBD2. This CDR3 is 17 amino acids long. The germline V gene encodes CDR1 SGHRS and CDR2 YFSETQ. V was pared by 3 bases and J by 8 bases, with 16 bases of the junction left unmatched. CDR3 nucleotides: TGCGCCAGCAGCTCTTGGCCGGGCGGGGGGACCCGCGATGAGCAGTTCTTC. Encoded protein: CASSSWPGGGTRDEQFF.

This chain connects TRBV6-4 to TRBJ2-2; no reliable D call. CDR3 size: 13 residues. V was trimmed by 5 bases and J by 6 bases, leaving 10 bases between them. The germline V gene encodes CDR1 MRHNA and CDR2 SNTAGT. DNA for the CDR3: TGTGCCAGCAGTACCGACAACCCCGGGGAGCTGTTTTTT. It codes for CASSTDNPGELFF.

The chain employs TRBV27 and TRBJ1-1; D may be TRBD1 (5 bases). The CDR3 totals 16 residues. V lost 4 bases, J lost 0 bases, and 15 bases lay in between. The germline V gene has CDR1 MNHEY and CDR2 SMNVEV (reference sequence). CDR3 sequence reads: CASSSIQGNMNTEAFF. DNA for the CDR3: TGTGCCAGCAGTTCAATTCAGGGAAACATGAACACTGAAGCTTTCTTT.

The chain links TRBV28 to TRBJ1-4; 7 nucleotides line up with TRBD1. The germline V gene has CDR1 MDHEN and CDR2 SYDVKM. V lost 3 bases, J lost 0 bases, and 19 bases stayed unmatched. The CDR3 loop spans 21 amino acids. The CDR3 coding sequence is TGTGCCAGCAGTTTCGTCGCTGGGACAGTCAACTACTTTGCAACTAATGAAAAACTGTTTTTT. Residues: CASSFVAGTVNYFATNEKLFF. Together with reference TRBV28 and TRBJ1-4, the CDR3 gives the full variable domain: DVKVTQSSRYLVKRTGEKVFLECVQDMDHENMFWYRQDPGLGLRLIYFSYDVKMKEKGDIPEGYSVSREKKERFSLILESASTNQTSMYLCASSFVAGTVNYFATNEKLFFGSGTQLSVL.

The CDR3, as DNA: TGTGCCAGCAGTGAGATGGAGGGAGGCTACACCTTC. Protein: CASSEMEGGYTF. The V gene is TRBV25-1, the J gene TRBJ1-2; D remains unclear. Germline CDR1 and CDR2: MGHDK and SYGVNS. The CDR3 spans 12 residues. V shed 3 bases and J shed 8 bases, with 10 bases lying between them.

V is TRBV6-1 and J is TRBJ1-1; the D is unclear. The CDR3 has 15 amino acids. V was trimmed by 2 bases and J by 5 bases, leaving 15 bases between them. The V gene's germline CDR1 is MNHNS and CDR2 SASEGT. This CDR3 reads CASSEPSTGWTEAFF. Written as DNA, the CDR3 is TGTGCCAGCAGTGAACCCTCCACGGGTTGGACTGAAGCTTTCTTT.

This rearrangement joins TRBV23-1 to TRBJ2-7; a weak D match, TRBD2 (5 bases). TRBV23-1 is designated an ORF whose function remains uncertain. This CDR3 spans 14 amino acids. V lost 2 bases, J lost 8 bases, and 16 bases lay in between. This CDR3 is CASSQPEGYFKQYF. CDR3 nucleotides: TGCGCCAGCAGTCAACCAGAGGGATACTTCAAGCAGTACTTC.

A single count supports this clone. Here the CDR3 reads CASSSDFLYEQYF. CDR3 in DNA: TGTGCCAGCAGTTCCGACTTCCTCTACGAGCAGTACTTC. The chain combines TRBV28 with TRBJ2-7; D gene unclear. From germline, CDR1 is MDHEN and CDR2 SYDVKM. This CDR3 has 13 amino acids. The V end was cut by 4 bases, the J end by 3 bases, with 10 bases between.

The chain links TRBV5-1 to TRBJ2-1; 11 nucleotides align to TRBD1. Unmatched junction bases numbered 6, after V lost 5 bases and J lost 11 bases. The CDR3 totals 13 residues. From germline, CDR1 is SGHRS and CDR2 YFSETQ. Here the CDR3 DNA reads TGCGCCAGCAGTTACGGGACAGGGGGACAGCAGTTCTTC. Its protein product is CASSYGTGGQQFF.